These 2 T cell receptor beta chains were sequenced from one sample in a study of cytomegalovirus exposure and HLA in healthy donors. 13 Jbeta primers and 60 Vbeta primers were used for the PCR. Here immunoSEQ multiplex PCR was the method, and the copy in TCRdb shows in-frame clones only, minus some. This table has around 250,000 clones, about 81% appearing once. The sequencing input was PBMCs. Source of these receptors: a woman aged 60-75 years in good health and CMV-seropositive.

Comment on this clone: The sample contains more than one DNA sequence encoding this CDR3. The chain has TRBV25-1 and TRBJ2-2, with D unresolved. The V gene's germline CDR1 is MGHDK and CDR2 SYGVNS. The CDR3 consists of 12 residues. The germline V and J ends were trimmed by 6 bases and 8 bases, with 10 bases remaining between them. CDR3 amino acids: CASSDSTGELFF. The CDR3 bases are TGTGCCAGCAGCGACTCCACTGGGGAGCTGTTTTTT.

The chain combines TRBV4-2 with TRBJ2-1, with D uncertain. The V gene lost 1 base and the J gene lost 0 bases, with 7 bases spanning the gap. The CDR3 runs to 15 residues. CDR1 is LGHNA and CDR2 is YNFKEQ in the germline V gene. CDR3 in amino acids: CASSQVSSSYNEQFF. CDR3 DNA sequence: TGTGCCAGCAGCCAAGTATCGAGCTCCTACAATGAGCAGTTCTTC.